The clone carrying this TCR beta chain was seen more than once but under ten times. Libraries were prepared by immunoSEQ multiplex PCR; TCRdb keeps only in-frame clonotypes and omits some of them. The sample carries over 250,000 clones, about 89% recorded once. The germline V and J ends were trimmed by 1 base and 8 bases, with 14 bases remaining between them. CDR1 and CDR2 from the germline V gene are SEHNR and FQNEAQ (reference sequence). This CDR3 has 14 residues. The data originate from a study of blood T cell repertoires in COVID-19. The clonotype was recovered from a woman aged 40 to 50 who had recovered from COVID-19. The rearrangement uses TRBV7-9 and TRBJ1-2; D gene ambiguous. Sequenced: peripheral blood. CDR3 sequence (DNA): TGTGCCAGCAGCTTAGAGAGGCCCGGGTACGGCTACACCTTC. This gives the protein CASSLERPGYGYTF.